These 7 T cell receptor beta chains were all obtained from the same sample, sequenced in a study of blood T cell repertoires in COVID-19. Sequenced by immunoSEQ multiplex PCR; TCRdb stores in-frame clones only, minus some. The table includes about 320,000 clones, almost 85% detected once. The source material was peripheral blood. These receptor sequences come from a human donor in a cohort sampled during active COVID-19.

The chain couples TRBV10-2 to TRBJ1-2; D is uncertain. This CDR3 spans 9 amino acids. V lost 8 bases to trimming and J lost 10 bases, with 8 bases between them. Germline values: CDR1 WSHSY, CDR2 SAAADI. The CDR3 bases are TGCGCCAGCGGCCTCCCCTACACCTTC. This gives the protein CASGLPYTF.

In this sample, this clone turned up a few times. The gene calls are TRBV5-1 and TRBJ2-2, with D possibly matching TRBD1 (6 bases). Trimming stripped 5 bases from V and 0 bases from J, with 11 bases between. Germline CDR1 is SGHRS and CDR2 is YFSETQ. The CDR3 loop spans 15 amino acids. DNA for the CDR3: TGCGCCAGCAGTCAGACAGGTTCGAACACCGGGGAGCTGTTTTTT. It specifies CASSQTGSNTGELFF.

The rearrangement joins TRBV7-2 to TRBJ2-4; TRBD1 aligns across 8 bases. The CDR3 totals 16 residues. Per germline, CDR1 SGHTA and CDR2 FQGNSA. J was trimmed by 1 base and V by 5 bases; bases with no gene match: 7. The CDR3 region is CASSPRTGQAKNIQYF. The CDR3 DNA is TGTGCCAGCAGCCCCCGGACAGGGCAGGCCAAAAACATTCAGTACTTC. Variable domain in full (rest from reference TRBV7-2 and TRBJ2-4): GAGVSQSPSNKVTEKGKDVELRCDPISGHTALYWYRQSLGQGLEFLIYFQGNSAPDKSGLPSDRFSAERTGGSVSTLTIQRTQQEDSAVYLCASSPRTGQAKNIQYFGAGTRLSVL.

The chain is built from TRBV24-1 and TRBJ2-3; possible D gene TRBD2, 5 bases. This CDR3 comprises 14 residues. CDR1 KGHDR and CDR2 SFDVKD come from the germline V gene. V dropped 4 bases and J dropped 6 bases, with 13 bases sitting between them. The CDR3 DNA reads TGTGCCACCAGTGACGGCCCGCCGGGGGATACGCAGTATTTT. Translated: CATSDGPPGDTQYF.

V is TRBV2 and J is TRBJ1-1; 8 bases are a match to TRBD1. The CDR3 has 15 amino acids. The germline V gene encodes CDR1 SNHLY and CDR2 FYNNEI. V was clipped by 4 bases and J by 1 base; unmatched bases: 5. The CDR3 DNA is TGTGCCAGCAGTGGGACAGGGACATCGAACACTGAAGCTTTCTTT. It translates to CASSGTGTSNTEAFF.

The gene calls are TRBV11-3 and TRBJ1-3, with a possible D match to TRBD1 (5 bases). V was clipped by 3 bases and J by 2 bases, with 14 bases between them. CDR3 size: 16 residues. Germline CDR1 reads SGHNT; CDR2 reads YENEEA. As DNA, the CDR3 is TGTGCCAGCAGCTTTTTATCGGAAGGGGCTGGAAACACCATATATTTT. This encodes CASSFLSEGAGNTIYF.

The J gene is TRBJ1-2, the V gene TRBV5-1; tentatively, D is TRBD1 (6 bases). The CDR3 covers 15 residues. Germline-derived CDR1 and CDR2 are SGHRS and YFSETQ. Trimming stripped 2 bases from V and 13 bases from J, with 24 bases between. The CDR3 DNA sequence: TGCGCCAGCAGCTTATTCTCGGGGTCAGGGGCTTGGGGCACCTTC. Translation gives CASSLFSGSGAWGTF.